The 12 T cell receptor beta chains in this list originate from one sample, sequenced in a study of T cells in Graves' hyperthyroidism and ophthalmopathy. What was amplified from RNA transcripts were TCR beta CDR3 regions. First-round RT-PCR of the TCR CDR3 relied on the HTBI primer set. TCRdb independently ran MiXCR on the multiplex PCR reads; one entry per CDR3 protein. The sample has fewer than 900,000 distinct CDR3 sequences, about 17% seen once; the top ten hold around 7.7%. The source material was blood. These receptors originate from a man between 18 and 29 years old with Graves' hyperthyroidism.

This clonotype occurred many times. The chain combines TRBV28 with TRBJ1-2; D ambiguous. The CDR3 sequence is 10 residues long. Germline-derived CDR1 and CDR2 are MDHEN and SYDVKM. V lost 8 bases to trimming and J lost 8 bases, with 9 bases between them. CDR3 DNA: TGTGCCAGCGGCGCCGAGGGCTACACCTTC. Its protein product is CASGAEGYTF.

This clonotype has ten or more counts. The chain couples TRBV12-5 to TRBJ1-5; 9 bases are a match to TRBD1. The germline CDR1 and CDR2 sequences are LGHNT and FRNRAP. CDR3 size: 15 residues. With 6 bases clipped from V and 4 bases from J, the junction kept 7 bases outside the gene matches. The CDR3 protein is CASGAAGTGNQPQHF. Written as DNA, the CDR3 is TGTGCTAGTGGCGCAGCCGGGACAGGGAATCAGCCCCAGCATTTT.

Many counts were recorded for this clonotype. This chain joins TRBV18 and TRBJ2-7; the match to TRBD2 covers 7 bases. Per the germline V gene, CDR1 is KGHSH and CDR2 is LQKENI. The J segment lost 7 bases and the V segment lost 3 bases, leaving 6 bases of the junction unmatched. This CDR3 region has 13 residues. CDR3: CASSPAGVWEQYF. The CDR3 DNA reads TGTGCCAGCTCACCGGCGGGAGTCTGGGAGCAGTACTTC. Based on the CDR3 plus reference TRBV18 and TRBJ2-7, the full variable domain is NAGVMQNPRHLVRRRGQEARLRCSPMKGHSHVYWYRQLPEEGLKFMVYLQKENIIDESGMPKERFSAEFPKEGPSILRIQQVVRGDSAAYFCASSPAGVWEQYFGPGTRLTVT.

This clonotype was observed a handful of times. The rearrangement links TRBV18 to TRBJ1-2; D uncertain. V gave up 5 bases and J gave up 8 bases, with 12 bases separating them. The CDR3 totals 12 residues. CDR1 is KGHSH and CDR2 is LQKENI in the germline V gene. CDR3 amino acids: CASSADLSGYTF. The CDR3 DNA reads TGTGCCAGCTCAGCGGACCTTTCGGGCTACACCTTC.

This clonotype was found a few times. The chain links TRBV11-3 to TRBJ1-6; TRBD1 might be the D (6 bases). The CDR3 sequence is 14 residues long. Per the germline V gene, CDR1 is SGHNT and CDR2 is YENEEA. The ends were cut back, 2 bases at V and 5 bases at J, with 7 bases in the middle. The CDR3: CASSLRGDNSPLHF. The CDR3 DNA sequence: TGTGCCAGCAGCTTAAGGGGGGATAATTCACCCCTCCACTTT.

V gene TRBV30 combines with J gene TRBJ2-1; D gene ambiguous. CDR3 length equals 12 residues. The germline CDR1 and CDR2 sequences are GTSNPN and SVGIG (reference sequence). V dropped 4 bases and J dropped 5 bases, with 9 bases sitting between them. The CDR3 spells CAWNAPHNEQFF. In nucleotides, the CDR3 is TGTGCCTGGAACGCTCCCCACAATGAGCAGTTCTTC. The variable domain in full, with the rest retrieved from reference TRBV30 and TRBJ2-1, is SQTIHQWPATLVQPVGSPLSLECTVEGTSNPNLYWYRQAAGRGLQLLFYSVGIGQISSEVPQNLSASRPQDRQFILSSKKLLLSDSGFYLCAWNAPHNEQFFGPGTRLTVL.

The V call is TRBV7-2, the J call TRBJ2-1, with TRBD2 matching over 9 bases. Germline V lookup: CDR1 SGHTA, CDR2 FQGNSA. V trimming: 3 bases; J trimming: 14 bases; junction bases outside the gene matches: 11. The CDR3 runs to 14 residues. The CDR3 sequence is CASSLAAGGPDKFF. CDR3 DNA: TGTGCCAGCAGCTTGGCAGCGGGAGGCCCAGATAAGTTCTTC.

In this sample, this clonotype turned up many times. This sequence joins TRBV5-1 and TRBJ1-1; D is perhaps TRBD1 (6 bases). Trimming removed 7 bases from V and 0 bases from J, with 16 bases in between. Germline CDR1 is SGHRS and CDR2 is YFSETQ. The CDR3 contains 15 residues. The CDR3 protein is CASARGRLMNTEAFF. CDR3 bases: TGCGCCAGCGCCAGGGGCAGACTCATGAACACTGAAGCTTTCTTT.

V and J are TRBV19 and TRBJ1-5, with D maybe TRBD1 (5 bases). V lost 2 bases to trimming and J lost 7 bases, with 15 bases between them. CDR1 is LNHDA and CDR2 is SQIVND in the germline V gene (reference sequence). The CDR3 spans 15 residues. The CDR3 is CASSIIWGEGQPQHF. The CDR3 DNA reads TGTGCCAGTAGTATAATTTGGGGCGAGGGACAGCCCCAGCATTTT. The whole variable domain, filled in from reference TRBV19 and TRBJ1-5, reads DGGITQSPKYLFRKEGQNVTLSCEQNLNHDAMYWYRQDPGQGLRLIYYSQIVNDFQKGDIAEGYSVSREKKESFPLTVTSAQKNPTAFYLCASSIIWGEGQPQHFGDGTRLSIL.

This clonotype has at least ten counts. V usage is TRBV7-9 and J usage is TRBJ2-1; 10 bases are a match to TRBD2. Germline lookup yields CDR1 SEHNR and CDR2 FQNEAQ (reference sequence). With V trimmed by 4 bases and J by 8 bases, 8 bases remained unmatched. CDR3 length equals 15 residues. The CDR3 sequence is CASSSPGLAIDEQFF. The CDR3 DNA follows: TGTGCCAGCAGCTCCCCGGGACTAGCGATCGATGAGCAGTTCTTC.

Here the CDR3 reads CASSLRHGGADTQYF. The CDR3 DNA reads TGTGCCAGCAGCCTTAGGCACGGGGGAGCAGATACGCAGTATTTT. The chain uses TRBV7-8 and TRBJ2-3; the D gene is possibly TRBD2 (6 bases). The CDR3 has 15 amino acids. Trimming shortened V by 5 bases and J by 4 bases, and 16 bases separated the two germline ends. Germline loops: CDR1 SGHVS, CDR2 FQNEAQ.

This clonotype has more than one count but fewer than ten. The rearrangement links TRBV6-1 to TRBJ2-2; 7 nucleotides line up with TRBD1. With V trimmed by 4 bases and J by 4 bases, 9 bases remained unmatched. This CDR3 is 16 amino acids long. Germline CDR1 is MNHNS and CDR2 is SASEGT. The CDR3 loop reads CASSGRQGTVTGELFF. The DNA for the CDR3 is TGTGCCAGCAGTGGAAGACAGGGTACGGTCACCGGGGAGCTGTTTTTT.